Each of the 27 T cell receptor beta chains below was sequenced from the same sample in a study of shared clonotypes between healthy human individuals. Sequencing was performed with immunoSEQ multiplex PCR; in TCRdb, only in-frame clones are kept and a portion is missing. The sample contains approximately 980,000 clones, about three quarters of which appear only once. Sequenced input: memory CD4+ T cells sorted from blood. Stated subset: CD45RA-negative fraction. The source of these receptors is a man between 18 and 35 years old in good health.

V gene TRBV6-5 combines with J gene TRBJ1-3; TRBD1 might be the D (5 bases). CDR3 length equals 13 residues. V was shortened by 2 bases and J by 5 bases, with 7 bases between the two germline ends. From germline, CDR1 is MNHEY and CDR2 SVGAGI. The CDR3 nucleotides read TGTGCCAGCAGTTACGGGGGTAGAAACACCATATATTTT. Amino acids: CASSYGGRNTIYF.

This chain joins TRBV5-1 and TRBJ2-7; TRBD2 matches at 8 bases. Unmatched junction bases numbered 3, after V lost 5 bases and J lost 2 bases. The CDR3 is 13 amino acids. Germline lookup yields CDR1 SGHRS and CDR2 YFSETQ. The CDR3 DNA is TGCGCCAGCAGAACTAGCGGAGCCTACGAGCAGTACTTC. Translated: CASRTSGAYEQYF.

A word on this clone: Other DNA sequences in the sample encode the same CDR3. This chain connects TRBV30 to TRBJ1-6; D is possibly TRBD1 (5 bases). Between the trimmed V and J ends, which lost 5 bases and 7 bases, there was a span of 12 bases. The CDR3 length is 13 residues. Germline CDR1 GTSNPN, CDR2 SVGIG (reference sequence). CDR3 residues: CAWSGAGNSPLHF. CDR3 sequence (DNA): TGTGCCTGGTCCGGGGCGGGCAATTCACCCCTCCACTTT.

The chain combines TRBV5-6 with TRBJ1-6; no clear D. Trimming shortened V by 4 bases and J by 2 bases, and 16 bases separated the two germline ends. Germline V CDR1 and CDR2: SGHDT, YYEEEE. The CDR3 length is 17 residues. The CDR3 bases are TGTGCCAGCAGCCCCCGGGGTGGGGAGGCCTATAATTCACCCCTCCACTTT. It is translated as CASSPRGGEAYNSPLHF.

The chain couples TRBV9 to TRBJ2-5, with D maybe TRBD1 (6 bases). Germline CDR1 SGDLS, CDR2 YYNGEE. Between the trimmed V and J ends, which lost 0 bases and 4 bases, there was a span of 7 bases. This CDR3 comprises 13 residues. DNA of the CDR3: TGTGCCAGCAGCGTAGACAGGGTAGAGACCCAGTACTTC. This codes for CASSVDRVETQYF. The full variable domain, in which reference TRBV9 and TRBJ2-5 provide the parts outside the CDR3, is DSGVTQTPKHLITATGQRVTLRCSPRSGDLSVYWYQQSLDQGLQFLIQYYNGEERAKGNILERFSAQQFPDLHSELNLSSLELGDSALYFCASSVDRVETQYFGPGTRLLVL.

This chain uses TRBV6-8 with TRBJ2-7; D unresolved. Germline assignment: CDR1 MNHGY and CDR2 SAAAGT. This CDR3 is 12 amino acids long. V was trimmed by 1 base and J by 4 bases, leaving 5 bases between them. In nucleotides, the CDR3 is TGTGCCAGCAGTTACTTGAAGTACGAGCAGTACTTC. This gives the protein CASSYLKYEQYF.

The rearrangement links TRBV5-1 to TRBJ1-5; the D gene is possibly TRBD1 (5 bases). CDR3 length: 13 amino acids. From germline, CDR1 is SGHRS and CDR2 YFSETQ. V was shortened by 2 bases and J by 10 bases, with 13 bases between the two germline ends. CDR3 bases: TGCGCCAGCAGCTTCGACGTCCAGGGCCCCCAGCATTTT. Its translation: CASSFDVQGPQHF.

The J gene is TRBJ1-5, the V gene TRBV6-1, with D perhaps matching TRBD1 (5 bases). Trimming took off 4 bases at V and 4 bases at J, with 8 bases between the two ends. From germline, CDR1 is MNHNS and CDR2 SASEGT. This CDR3 spans 13 amino acids. The CDR3 nucleotides are TGTGCCAGCAGTGCGACAGAAAATCAGCCCCAGCATTTT. It specifies CASSATENQPQHF.

This clone has a single count. The rearrangement uses TRBV5-1 and TRBJ1-1, with 8 bases lining up with TRBD1. J lost 1 base, V lost 5 bases, and 7 bases had no gene match. Germline V CDR1 and CDR2: SGHRS, YFSETQ. The CDR3 runs to 15 residues. This CDR3 is CASSYSGTGNTEAFF. As DNA, the CDR3 is TGCGCCAGCAGTTACTCGGGGACAGGGAACACTGAAGCTTTCTTT.

The chain links TRBV6-5 to TRBJ1-2; 8 nucleotides agree with TRBD1. The J segment lost 4 bases and the V segment lost 4 bases, leaving 5 bases of the junction unmatched. Germline CDR1 is MNHEY and CDR2 is SVGAGI. The CDR3 loop spans 14 amino acids. CDR3 nucleotides: TGTGCCAGCAGTTTACACAGGGGGACCTATGGCTACACCTTC. Its protein is CASSLHRGTYGYTF.

The rearrangement joins TRBV23-1 to TRBJ1-6; no clear D gene. TRBV23-1 is assigned to the ORF class and has an uncertain function. The CDR3 runs to 13 residues. Trimming stripped 4 bases from V and 8 bases from J, with 9 bases between. This CDR3 reads CASSPHRYSPLHF. For the CDR3, the DNA is TGCGCCAGCAGTCCACACAGATATTCACCCCTCCACTTT.

This clone showed up just a few times. The CDR3 loop is CASSWTPGLAGSEQYF. The CDR3 region has the DNA TGCGCCAGCAGCTGGACTCCGGGACTAGCGGGAAGCGAGCAGTACTTC. This chain joins TRBV5-1 and TRBJ2-7, with 13 bases lining up with TRBD2. The V segment lost 3 bases and the J segment 6 bases; nucleotides outside the gene matches: 9. This CDR3 has 16 residues. In germline, CDR1 is SGHRS, CDR2 YFSETQ.

The genes are TRBV15 and TRBJ1-4, with a weak D call TRBD1 (5 bases). CDR1 is LNHNV and CDR2 is YYDKDF in the germline V gene (reference sequence). V lost 2 bases and J 7 bases, leaving 17 bases between the germline ends. This CDR3 comprises 16 residues. The CDR3 reads CATSRSRKGQSEKLFF. The CDR3 DNA reads TGTGCCACCAGCAGATCCCGGAAGGGGCAAAGTGAAAAACTGTTTTTT.

There are a few counts of this clone. This chain joins TRBV25-1 and TRBJ1-1; D remains unclear. The CDR3 has 15 amino acids. Germline-derived CDR1 and CDR2 are MGHDK and SYGVNS. V dropped 4 bases and J dropped 0 bases, with 12 bases sitting between them. The CDR3 DNA reads as TGTGCCAGCAGTGGAGGCGTTACTATGAACACTGAAGCTTTCTTT. Its translation: CASSGGVTMNTEAFF.

Comments on this clone: It may be a read error: a sequence one base away is much more abundant. This chain connects TRBV9 to TRBJ2-5; D is perhaps TRBD2 (7 bases). The CDR3 loop spans 15 amino acids. With 4 bases removed from V and 1 base from J, the gap between germline ends came to 14 bases. Germline CDR1 is SGDLS and CDR2 is YYNGEE. CDR3 sequence reads: CASSPRGAGQETQYF. CDR3 DNA: TGTGCCAGCAGCCCCCGGGGGGCCGGCCAAGAGACCCAGTACTTC.

This chain joins TRBV19 and TRBJ2-5; 7 nucleotides line up with TRBD2. V shed 4 bases, J shed 5 bases, and the junction held 10 bases outside the gene matches. The CDR3 totals 15 residues. Germline lookup yields CDR1 LNHDA and CDR2 SQIVND (reference sequence). This CDR3 is CASSTSGPRRETQYF. The CDR3 bases are TGTGCCAGTAGTACTAGCGGCCCCAGGCGGGAGACCCAGTACTTC.

This chain uses TRBV2 with TRBJ2-7, with 7 nucleotides matching TRBD2. CDR1 is SNHLY, CDR2 FYNNEI, per germline. The CDR3 consists of 17 residues. Losses at the gene ends were 7 bases for V and 2 bases for J; bases not matched to a gene: 17. DNA for the CDR3: TGTGCCAGCAACACCCTAAGTCTAGCGGTTTACACCTACGAGCAGTACTTC. Translating gives CASNTLSLAVYTYEQYF. The variable domain in full, with the rest retrieved from reference TRBV2 and TRBJ2-7, is EPEVTQTPSHQVTQMGQEVILRCVPISNHLYFYWYRQILGQKVEFLVSFYNNEISEKSEIFDDQFSVERPDGSNFTLKIRSTKLEDSAMYFCASNTLSLAVYTYEQYFGPGTRLTVT.

The chain joins TRBV2 to TRBJ1-2; 7 bases fit TRBD1. The V segment lost 7 bases and the J segment 2 bases; nucleotides outside the gene matches: 13. The length of the CDR3 is 16 residues. Germline V gene lookup returns CDR1 SNHLY and CDR2 FYNNEI. CDR3 protein: CASTTGRAGGNYGYTF. CDR3 in DNA: TGTGCCAGCACCACGGGTCGGGCAGGGGGGAACTATGGCTACACCTTC.

The chain employs TRBV7-8 and TRBJ2-3; D is uncertain. Germline V gene data show CDR1 as SGHVS and CDR2 as FQNEAQ. This CDR3 has 14 amino acids. Trimming took 5 bases from V and 0 from J, leaving 9 bases between them. The CDR3 sequence is CASSIRKSTDTQYF. CDR3 bases: TGTGCCAGCAGCATTAGAAAGAGCACAGATACGCAGTATTTT. The full variable domain, in which reference TRBV7-8 and TRBJ2-3 provide the parts outside the CDR3, is GAGVSQSPRYKVAKRGQDVALRCDPISGHVSLFWYQQALGQGPEFLTYFQNEAQLDKSGLPSDRFFAERPEGSVSTLKIQRTQQEDSAVYLCASSIRKSTDTQYFGPGTRLTVL.

Concerning this clone itself: Other DNA sequences in the same sample also yield this CDR3. The chain uses TRBV6-5 and TRBJ1-1; D remains ambiguous. Germline V gives CDR1 MNHEY, CDR2 SVGAGI. The CDR3 sequence is 13 residues long. Trimming took 8 bases from V and 1 from J, leaving 11 bases between them. CDR3 DNA sequence: TGTGCCAGCCGACCTACAAGGAACACTGAAGCTTTCTTT. Amino acid sequence: CASRPTRNTEAFF.

This sequence joins TRBV4-3 and TRBJ2-2, with unresolved D. The length of the CDR3 is 15 residues. From germline, CDR1 is LGHNA and CDR2 YSLEER. V was trimmed by 4 bases and J by 1 base, leaving 10 bases between them. The DNA of the CDR3 is TGCGCCAGCAGCCCAAACTCCCAGAACACCGGGGAGCTGTTTTTT. As protein: CASSPNSQNTGELFF.

In regard to this clone: Other nucleotide sequences in the sample specify the same CDR3. The chain is built from TRBV10-1 and TRBJ1-1, with 7 bases that match TRBD1. The CDR3 totals 14 residues. Unmatched junction bases numbered 6, after V lost 4 bases and J lost 4 bases. Germline V gene data show CDR1 as WNHNN and CDR2 as SYGVQD (reference sequence). The CDR3 here is CASSAQGMGTEAFF. CDR3 coding DNA: TGCGCCAGCAGTGCACAGGGGATGGGCACTGAAGCTTTCTTT.

This chain uses TRBV10-2 with TRBJ2-7, with 8 bases matching TRBD1. Germline V gene data show CDR1 as WSHSY and CDR2 as SAAADI. Trimming took 8 bases from V and 0 from J; bases not matched to a gene: 3. This CDR3 has 13 residues. The CDR3 loop is CASRTGSSYEQYF. CDR3 sequence (DNA): TGCGCCAGCCGGACAGGGAGCTCCTACGAGCAGTACTTC.

Note on this clone: The identical CDR3 is also encoded by other nucleotide sequences in the sample. V usage is TRBV28 and J usage is TRBJ1-6; unclear D gene. The length of the CDR3 is 14 residues. V was clipped by 3 bases and J by 7 bases, with 10 bases between them. Germline values: CDR1 MDHEN, CDR2 SYDVKM. CDR3 in DNA: TGTGCCAGCAGTTTGGTCAGGACGAATTCACCCCTCCACTTT. Translated: CASSLVRTNSPLHF.

Turning to this clone: Other nucleotide sequences in the sample specify the same CDR3. This chain links TRBV11-2 with TRBJ2-2, with TRBD1 matching over 7 bases. V was pared by 5 bases and J by 2 bases, with 5 bases of the junction left unmatched. Germline V gene sequence: CDR1 SGHAT, CDR2 FQNNGV. CDR3 size: 15 residues. DNA of the CDR3: TGTGCCAGCAGCAGTAACAGGGGTAACACCGGGGAGCTGTTTTTT. Encoded protein: CASSSNRGNTGELFF.

This clone was seen only once. V gene TRBV4-1 combines with J gene TRBJ1-2; TRBD1 agrees at 7 bases. After removal of 4 bases from V and 3 bases from J, the junction contained 5 bases not matched to a gene. The CDR3 loop spans 14 amino acids. Germline lookup yields CDR1 MGHRA and CDR2 YSYEKL. The CDR3 DNA sequence: TGCGCCAGCAGCCTCAGGGGGTTTGACTATGGCTACACCTTC. Its protein product is CASSLRGFDYGYTF.

This chain uses TRBV19 with TRBJ1-5, with 7 positions matching TRBD1. The CDR3 covers 15 residues. The germline CDR1 and CDR2 sequences are LNHDA and SQIVND (reference sequence). V lost 4 bases, J lost 7 bases, and 10 bases stayed unmatched. The CDR3 DNA follows: TGTGCCAGTAGTACCACAGGGGTAAGACAACAGCCCCAGCATTTT. This sequence encodes CASSTTGVRQQPQHF.